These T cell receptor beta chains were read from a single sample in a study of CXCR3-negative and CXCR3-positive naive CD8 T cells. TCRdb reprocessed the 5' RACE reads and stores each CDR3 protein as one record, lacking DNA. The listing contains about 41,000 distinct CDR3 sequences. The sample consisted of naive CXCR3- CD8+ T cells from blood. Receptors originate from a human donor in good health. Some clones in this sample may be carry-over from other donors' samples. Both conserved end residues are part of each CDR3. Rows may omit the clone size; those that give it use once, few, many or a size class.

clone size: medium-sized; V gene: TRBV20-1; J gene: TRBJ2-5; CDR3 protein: CSARAVSVETQYF
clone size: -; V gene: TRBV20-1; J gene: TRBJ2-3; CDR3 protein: CSARDLRDGGYTDTQYF
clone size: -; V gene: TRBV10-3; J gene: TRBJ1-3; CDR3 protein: CAIRDPGIGNTIYF
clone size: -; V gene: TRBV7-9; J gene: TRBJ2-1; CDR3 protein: CAHPGLAGGWDEQFF
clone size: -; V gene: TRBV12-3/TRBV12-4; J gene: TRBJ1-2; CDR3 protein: CASRGGRDGTDWEFEYGYTF
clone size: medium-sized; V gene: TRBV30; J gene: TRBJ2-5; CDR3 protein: CAWSVGEKVRETQYF
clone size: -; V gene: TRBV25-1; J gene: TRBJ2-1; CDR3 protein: CASSEYGRGGEQFF
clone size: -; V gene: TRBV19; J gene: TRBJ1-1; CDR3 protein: CASSIGGGTEAFF
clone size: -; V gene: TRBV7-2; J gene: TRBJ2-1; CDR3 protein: CASSLAEAVEQFF
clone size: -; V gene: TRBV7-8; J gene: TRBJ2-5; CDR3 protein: CASSPQAVGAYQETQYF
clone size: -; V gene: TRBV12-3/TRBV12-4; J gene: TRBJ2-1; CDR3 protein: CASRAAGIDEQFF
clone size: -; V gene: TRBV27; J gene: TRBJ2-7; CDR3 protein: CASSPGGVYEQYF
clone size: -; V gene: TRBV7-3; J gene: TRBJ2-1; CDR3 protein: CASSLIAGGLDEQFF
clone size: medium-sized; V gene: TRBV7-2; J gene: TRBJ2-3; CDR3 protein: CASSLVGDRVIADTQYF
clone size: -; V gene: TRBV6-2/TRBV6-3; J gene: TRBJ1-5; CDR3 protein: CASRLDNQPQHF
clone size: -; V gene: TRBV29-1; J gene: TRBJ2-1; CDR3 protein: CSVLYSGSSYNEQFF
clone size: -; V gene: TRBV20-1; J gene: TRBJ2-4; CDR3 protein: CSARPPGTAENIQYF
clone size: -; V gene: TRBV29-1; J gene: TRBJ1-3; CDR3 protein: CSVDERVSGNTIYF
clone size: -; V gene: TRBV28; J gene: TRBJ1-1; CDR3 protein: CASSFWADMNTEAFF
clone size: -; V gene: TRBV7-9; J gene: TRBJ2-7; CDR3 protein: CASSPVGPYEQYF
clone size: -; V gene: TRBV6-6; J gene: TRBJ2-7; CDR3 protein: CASSTPTSGGPLRNEQYF
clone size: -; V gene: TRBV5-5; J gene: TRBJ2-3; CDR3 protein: CASSEGLAEYDTRYF
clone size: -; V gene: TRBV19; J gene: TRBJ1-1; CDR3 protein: CASSIDPGRPENTEAFF
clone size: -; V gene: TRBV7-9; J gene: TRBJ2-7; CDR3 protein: CASSSRSEQYF
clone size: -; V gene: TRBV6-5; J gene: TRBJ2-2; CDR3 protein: CASSYLLAGENTGELFF
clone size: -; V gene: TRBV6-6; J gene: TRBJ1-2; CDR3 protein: CASSYPGTETNYGYTF
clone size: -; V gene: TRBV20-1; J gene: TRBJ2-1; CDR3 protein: CSAASGPSYNEQFF
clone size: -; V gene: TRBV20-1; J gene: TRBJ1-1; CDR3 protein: CSARADRGDTEAFF
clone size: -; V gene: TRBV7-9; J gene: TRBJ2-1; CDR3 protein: CASTSHYNEQFF
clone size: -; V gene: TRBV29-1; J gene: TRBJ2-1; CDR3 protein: CSVAEGLNEQFF
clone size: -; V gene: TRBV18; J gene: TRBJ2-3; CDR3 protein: CASSPRSGEVDTQYF
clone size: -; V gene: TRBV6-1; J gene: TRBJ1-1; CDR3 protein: CASSEARGGTEAFF
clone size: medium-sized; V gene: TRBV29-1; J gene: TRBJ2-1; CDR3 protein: CSVPLPEGVTYNEQFF
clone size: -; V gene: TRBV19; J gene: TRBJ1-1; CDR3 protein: CASRGRGRDTEAFF
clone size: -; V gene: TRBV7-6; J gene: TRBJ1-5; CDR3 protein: CASSVGIYNQPQHF
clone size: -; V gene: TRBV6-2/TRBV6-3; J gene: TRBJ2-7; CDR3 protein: CASTDGTTYEQYF
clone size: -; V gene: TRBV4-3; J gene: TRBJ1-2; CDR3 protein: CASSQGTGSNYGYTF
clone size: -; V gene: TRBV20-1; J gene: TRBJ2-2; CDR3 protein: CSASSSGGAVTVELFF
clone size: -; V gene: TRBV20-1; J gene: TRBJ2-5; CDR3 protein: CSAPGRRQETQYF
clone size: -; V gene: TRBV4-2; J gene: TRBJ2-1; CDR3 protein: CASSQIAGGPEQFF
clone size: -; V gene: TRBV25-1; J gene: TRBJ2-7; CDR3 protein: CASSEFDGREQYF
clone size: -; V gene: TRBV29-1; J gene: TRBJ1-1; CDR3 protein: CSGEVQGTEAFF
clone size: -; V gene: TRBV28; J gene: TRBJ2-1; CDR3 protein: CASSPFFLDPRRDEQFF
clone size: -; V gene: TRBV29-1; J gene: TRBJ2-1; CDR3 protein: CSVGETMLGATEQFF
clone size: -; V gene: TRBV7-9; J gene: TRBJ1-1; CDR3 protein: CASSLLRAEAFF
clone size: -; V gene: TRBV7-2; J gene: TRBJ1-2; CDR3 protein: CASSPGIGRYGYTF
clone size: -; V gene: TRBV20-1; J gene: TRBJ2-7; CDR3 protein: CSALLRSVPIYEQYF
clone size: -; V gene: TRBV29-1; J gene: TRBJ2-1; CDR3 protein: CSVEDTSADNEQFF
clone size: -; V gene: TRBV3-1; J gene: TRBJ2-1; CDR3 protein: CASSQDPLEPRTSVSSYNEQFF
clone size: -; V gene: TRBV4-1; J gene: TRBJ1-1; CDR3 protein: CASSHRQGPMVNTEAFF
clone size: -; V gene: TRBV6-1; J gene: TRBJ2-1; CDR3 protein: CASSEKSGGVNEQFF
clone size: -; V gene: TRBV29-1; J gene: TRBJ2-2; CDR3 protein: CSVREAGELFF